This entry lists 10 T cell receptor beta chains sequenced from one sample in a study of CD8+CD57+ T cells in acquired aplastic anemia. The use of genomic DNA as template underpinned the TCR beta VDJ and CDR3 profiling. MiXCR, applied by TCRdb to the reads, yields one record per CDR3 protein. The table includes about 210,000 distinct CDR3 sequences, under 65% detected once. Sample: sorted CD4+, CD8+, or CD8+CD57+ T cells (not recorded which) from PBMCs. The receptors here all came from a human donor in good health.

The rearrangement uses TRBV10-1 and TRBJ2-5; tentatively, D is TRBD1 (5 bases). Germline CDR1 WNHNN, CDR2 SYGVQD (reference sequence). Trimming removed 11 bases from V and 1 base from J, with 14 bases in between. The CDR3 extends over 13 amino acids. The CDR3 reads CAQGVPTQETQYF. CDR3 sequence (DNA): TGCGCCCAAGGGGTACCCACCCAAGAGACCCAGTACTTC.

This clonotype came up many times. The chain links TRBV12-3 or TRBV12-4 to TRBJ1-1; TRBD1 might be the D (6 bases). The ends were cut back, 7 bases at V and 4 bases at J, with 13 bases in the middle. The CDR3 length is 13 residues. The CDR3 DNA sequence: TGTGCCAGCACCATAACAGGGACCACTGAAGCTTTCTTT. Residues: CASTITGTTEAFF.

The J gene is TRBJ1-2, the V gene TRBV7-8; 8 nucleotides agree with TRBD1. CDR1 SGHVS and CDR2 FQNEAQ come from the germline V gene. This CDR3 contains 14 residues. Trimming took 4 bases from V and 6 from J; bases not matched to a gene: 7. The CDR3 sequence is CASSYLPTGDGYTF. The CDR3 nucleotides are TGTGCCAGCAGCTACTTGCCGACAGGGGATGGCTACACCTTC. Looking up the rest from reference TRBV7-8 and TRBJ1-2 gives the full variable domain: GAGVSQSPRYKVAKRGQDVALRCDPISGHVSLFWYQQALGQGPEFLTYFQNEAQLDKSGLPSDRFFAERPEGSVSTLKIQRTQQEDSAVYLCASSYLPTGDGYTFGSGTRLTVV.

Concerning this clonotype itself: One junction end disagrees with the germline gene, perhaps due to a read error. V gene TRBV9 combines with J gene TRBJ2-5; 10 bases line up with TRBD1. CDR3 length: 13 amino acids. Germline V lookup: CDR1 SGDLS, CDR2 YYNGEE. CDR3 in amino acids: CASRDRGTTGISF. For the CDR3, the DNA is TGTGCCAGCCGGGACAGGGGAACTACCGGGATTTCATTC.

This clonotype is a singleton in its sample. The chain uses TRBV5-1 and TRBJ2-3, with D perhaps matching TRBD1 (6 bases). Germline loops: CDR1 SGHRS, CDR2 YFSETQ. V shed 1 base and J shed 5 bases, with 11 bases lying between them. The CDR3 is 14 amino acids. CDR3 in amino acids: CASSLQGFGDTQYF. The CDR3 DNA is TGCGCCAGCAGCTTGCAGGGGTTCGGAGATACGCAGTATTTT.

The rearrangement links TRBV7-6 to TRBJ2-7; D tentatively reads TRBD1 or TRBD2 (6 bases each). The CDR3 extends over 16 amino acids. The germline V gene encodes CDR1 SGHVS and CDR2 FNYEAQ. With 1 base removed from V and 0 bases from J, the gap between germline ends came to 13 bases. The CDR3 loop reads CASSLGGTFSSYEQYF. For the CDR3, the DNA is TGTGCCAGCAGCTTAGGCGGGACATTCAGCTCCTACGAGCAGTACTTC.

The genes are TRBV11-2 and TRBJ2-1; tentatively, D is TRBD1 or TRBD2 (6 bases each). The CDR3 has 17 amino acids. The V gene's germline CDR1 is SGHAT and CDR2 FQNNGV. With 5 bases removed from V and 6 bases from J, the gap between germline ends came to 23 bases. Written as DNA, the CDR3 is TGTGCCAGCAGCCGGAGGTTGTGGGGGGCCTTGTTCAATGAGCAGTTCTTC. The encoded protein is CASSRRLWGALFNEQFF.

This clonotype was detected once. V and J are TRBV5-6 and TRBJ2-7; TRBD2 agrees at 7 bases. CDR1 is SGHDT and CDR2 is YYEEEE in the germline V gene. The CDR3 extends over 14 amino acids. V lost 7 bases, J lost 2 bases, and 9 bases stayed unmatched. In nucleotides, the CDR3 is TGTGCCAGCGGGGCAGGGAGCGGGACCTACGAGCAGTACTTC. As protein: CASGAGSGTYEQYF.

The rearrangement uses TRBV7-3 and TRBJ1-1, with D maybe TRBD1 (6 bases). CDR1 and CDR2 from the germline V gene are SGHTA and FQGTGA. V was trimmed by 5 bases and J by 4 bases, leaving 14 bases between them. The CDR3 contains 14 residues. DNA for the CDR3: TGTGCCAGCAGCCCCCAAACAGGGTCCACTGAAGCTTTCTTT. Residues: CASSPQTGSTEAFF.

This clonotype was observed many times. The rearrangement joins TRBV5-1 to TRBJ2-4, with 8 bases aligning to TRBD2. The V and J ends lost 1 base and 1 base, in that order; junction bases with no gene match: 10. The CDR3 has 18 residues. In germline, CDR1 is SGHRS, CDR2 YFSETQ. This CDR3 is CASSLTGLASGAKNIQYF. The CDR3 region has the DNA TGCGCCAGCAGCTTGACCGGACTAGCCTCTGGTGCCAAAAACATTCAGTACTTC. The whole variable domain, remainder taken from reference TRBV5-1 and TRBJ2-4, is KAGVTQTPRYLIKTRGQQVTLSCSPISGHRSVSWYQQTPGQGLQFLFEYFSETQRNKGNFPGRFSGRQFSNSRSEMNVSTLELGDSALYLCASSLTGLASGAKNIQYFGAGTRLSVL.